This T cell receptor (beta chain) was observed in a study of T cell clones after liver transplantation. About the study: Apart from a few HCV-positive recipients, transplants were for non-autoimmune, non-viral reasons.

Measured with immunoSEQ multiplex PCR; TCRdb has only the in-frame clones, and not every one. This sample has tens of thousands of clones, with 80% found just once. Trimming removed 2 bases from V and 6 bases from J, with 10 bases in between. CDR1 is GTSNPN, CDR2 SVGIG, per germline (reference sequence). The CDR3 consists of 12 residues. The rearrangement joins TRBV30 to TRBJ1-2; unclear D gene. Sample: CD4+ T cells from blood, taken 12 months after liver transplant. This TCR was sampled from a human patient who received a liver transplant. Part of the T cells may come from the graft donor. The CDR3, as DNA: TGTGCCTGGAGTCCCCGGGCAGATGGCTACACCTTC. Amino acids: CAWSPRADGYTF.